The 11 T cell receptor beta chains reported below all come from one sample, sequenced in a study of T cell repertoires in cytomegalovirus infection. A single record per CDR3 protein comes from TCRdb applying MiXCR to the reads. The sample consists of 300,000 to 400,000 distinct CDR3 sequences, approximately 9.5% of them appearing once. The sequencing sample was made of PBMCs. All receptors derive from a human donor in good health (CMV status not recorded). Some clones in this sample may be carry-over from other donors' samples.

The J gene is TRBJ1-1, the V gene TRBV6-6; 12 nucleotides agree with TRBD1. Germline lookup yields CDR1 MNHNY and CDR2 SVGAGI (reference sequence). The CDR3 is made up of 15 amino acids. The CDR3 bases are TGTGGTATCAGGGGACAGGGGGCCGGGAACACTGAAGCTTTCTTT. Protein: CGIRGQGAGNTEAFF.

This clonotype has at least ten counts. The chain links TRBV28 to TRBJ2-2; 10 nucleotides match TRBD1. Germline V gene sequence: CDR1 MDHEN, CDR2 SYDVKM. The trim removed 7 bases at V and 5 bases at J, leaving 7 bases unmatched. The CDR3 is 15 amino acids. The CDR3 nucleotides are TGTGCCAGCACGACGGGACAGGGGTGGACCGGGGAGCTGTTTTTT. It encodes CASTTGQGWTGELFF.

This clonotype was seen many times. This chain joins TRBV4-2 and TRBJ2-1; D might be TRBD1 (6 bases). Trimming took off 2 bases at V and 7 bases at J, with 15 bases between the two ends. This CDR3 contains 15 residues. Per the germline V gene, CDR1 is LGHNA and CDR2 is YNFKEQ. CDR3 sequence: CASSQFTGTINEQFF. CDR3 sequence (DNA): TGTGCCAGCAGCCAATTCACCGGGACAATTAATGAGCAGTTCTTC.

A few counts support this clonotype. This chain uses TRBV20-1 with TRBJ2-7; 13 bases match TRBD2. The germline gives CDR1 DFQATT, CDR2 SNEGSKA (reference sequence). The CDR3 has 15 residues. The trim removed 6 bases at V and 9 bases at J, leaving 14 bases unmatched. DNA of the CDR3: TGCAGTGCCGCCCCCCGACTAGCGGGGGGAACGGGGCAGTACTTC. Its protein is CSAAPRLAGGTGQYF.

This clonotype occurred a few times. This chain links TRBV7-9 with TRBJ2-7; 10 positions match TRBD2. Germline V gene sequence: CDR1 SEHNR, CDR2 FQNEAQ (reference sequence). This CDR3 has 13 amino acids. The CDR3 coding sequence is TGTGCCAGCAGCCCCGTGAGAGCGGGAGGGCCCTCCGTC. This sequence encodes CASSPVRAGGPSV.

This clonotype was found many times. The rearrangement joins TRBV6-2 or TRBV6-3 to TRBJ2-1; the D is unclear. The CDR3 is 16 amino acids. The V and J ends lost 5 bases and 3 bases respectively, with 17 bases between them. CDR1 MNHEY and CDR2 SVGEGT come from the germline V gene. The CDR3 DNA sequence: TGTGCCAGCAGTCACGGAGCACTTCCAGGCTACAATGAGCAGTTCTTC. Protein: CASSHGALPGYNEQFF.

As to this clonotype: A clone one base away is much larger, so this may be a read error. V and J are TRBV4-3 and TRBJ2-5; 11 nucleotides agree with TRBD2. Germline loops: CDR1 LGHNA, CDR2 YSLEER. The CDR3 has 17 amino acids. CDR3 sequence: CASSQVRTSGGQEIQYF. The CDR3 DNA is TGCGCCAGCAGCCAAGTCCGAACTAGCGGGGGCCAAGAGATCCAGTACTTC.

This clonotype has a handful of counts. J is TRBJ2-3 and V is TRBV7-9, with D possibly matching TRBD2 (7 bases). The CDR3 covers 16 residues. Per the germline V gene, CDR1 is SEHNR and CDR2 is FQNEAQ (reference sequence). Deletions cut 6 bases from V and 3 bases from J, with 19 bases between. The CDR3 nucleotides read TGTGCCAGCAGAATGGGGGGGGGCCGACCGACAGATACGCAGTATTTT. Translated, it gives CASRMGGGRPTDTQYF.

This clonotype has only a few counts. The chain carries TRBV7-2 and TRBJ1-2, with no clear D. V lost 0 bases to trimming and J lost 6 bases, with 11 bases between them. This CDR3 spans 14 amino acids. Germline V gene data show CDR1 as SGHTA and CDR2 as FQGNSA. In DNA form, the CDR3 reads TGTGCCAGCAGCTTAGCAGGGCCGTCAGATGGCTACACCTTC. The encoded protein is CASSLAGPSDGYTF. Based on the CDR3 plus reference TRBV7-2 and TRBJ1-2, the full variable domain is GAGVSQSPSNKVTEKGKDVELRCDPISGHTALYWYRQSLGQGLEFLIYFQGNSAPDKSGLPSDRFSAERTGGSVSTLTIQRTQQEDSAVYLCASSLAGPSDGYTFGSGTRLTVV.

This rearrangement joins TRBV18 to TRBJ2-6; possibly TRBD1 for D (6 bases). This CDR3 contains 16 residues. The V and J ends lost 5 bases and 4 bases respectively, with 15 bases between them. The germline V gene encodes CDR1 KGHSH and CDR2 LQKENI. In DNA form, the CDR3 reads TGTGCCAGCTCAAAACAGGGTATTGAGGGGGCCAACGTCCTGACTTTC. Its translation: CASSKQGIEGANVLTF.

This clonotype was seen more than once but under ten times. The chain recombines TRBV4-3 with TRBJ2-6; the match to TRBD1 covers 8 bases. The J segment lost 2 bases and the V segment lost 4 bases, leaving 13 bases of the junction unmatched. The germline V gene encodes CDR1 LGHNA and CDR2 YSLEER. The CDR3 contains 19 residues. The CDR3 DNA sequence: TGCGCCAGCAGCCTAAGGTTCGGACAGGGTTTGGCTGGGGCCAACGTCCTGACTTTC. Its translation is CASSLRFGQGLAGANVLTF.